A single T cell receptor beta chain is shown here with its context. V shed 1 base and J 2 bases; nucleotides not matched to a gene: 1. The CDR3 is 14 residues long. Per the germline V gene, CDR1 is SNHLY and CDR2 is FYNNEI. This sample stems from a study of blood T cell repertoires in COVID-19. About the research overall: The United States, Italy and Spain were the sources of the acute and convalescent COVID-19 samples.

In the source study's methods: Reference gene primer amplification gave estimated nucleated cell counts. Assay: immunoSEQ multiplex PCR; the TCRdb copy retains only in-frame clones and omits some. V and J calls and clone size are given by that table; D and trimming were obtained from the DNA. The sample has about 97,000 clones, about 80% seen once. Material for sequencing was peripheral blood. This TCR came from a man aged 70-80 years with acute or convalescent COVID-19. This chain links TRBV2 with TRBJ2-5; TRBD1 agrees at 7 bases. The CDR3 region is CASSEDRGQETQYF. The CDR3 region has the DNA TGTGCCAGCAGTGAAGACAGGGGACAAGAGACCCAGTACTTC.